Sample share makes the clone carrying this T cell receptor (beta chain) large. Some clones are missing from TCRdb's copy, which holds only in-frame ones; the method was immunoSEQ multiplex PCR. Counted here are more than 100,000 clones, roughly 90% occurring once; the ten biggest clones make up 19%. This sample is drawn from a study of control samples from healthy donors and cancer patients. This sequence originates from a man aged 55 to 70 with lung cancer. Sequenced: PBMCs.

The CDR3 DNA follows: TGTGCCAGCAGCTTAGATGGGACAGGGGGTCAGCCCCAGCATTTT. Translated: CASSLDGTGGQPQHF. The chain links TRBV7-9 to TRBJ1-5, with TRBD1 identical over 11 bases. Germline lookup yields CDR1 SEHNR and CDR2 FQNEAQ (reference sequence). The V gene end was trimmed by 1 base and the J gene end by 6 bases; junction bases not matched to a gene: 2. CDR3 length equals 15 residues.